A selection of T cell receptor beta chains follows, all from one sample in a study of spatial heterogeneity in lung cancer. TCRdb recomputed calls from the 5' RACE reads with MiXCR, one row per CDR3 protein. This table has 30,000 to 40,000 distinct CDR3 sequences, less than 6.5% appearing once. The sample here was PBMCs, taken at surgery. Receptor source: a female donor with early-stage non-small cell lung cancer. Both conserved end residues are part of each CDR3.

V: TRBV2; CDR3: CASSESVRFQPQHF
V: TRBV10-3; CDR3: CAISGGQGSIYGYTF
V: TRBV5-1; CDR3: CASSSGQGVSYEQYF
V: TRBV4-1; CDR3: CASSQFASGQGAYGYTF
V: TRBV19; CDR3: CASSSGGASYNEQFF
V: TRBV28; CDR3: CASSLTGTGSLAFF
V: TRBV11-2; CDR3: CASSLGGLQAFF
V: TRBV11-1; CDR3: CASSRTFDAGELFF
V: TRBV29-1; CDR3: CSVKTGSSFGEQYF
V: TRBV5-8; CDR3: CASSTRHLQETQYF
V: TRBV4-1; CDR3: CASSQDFNPEAFF
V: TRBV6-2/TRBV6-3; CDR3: CASRRLGGPSTEAFF
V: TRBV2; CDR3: CASSDSAGYGYTF
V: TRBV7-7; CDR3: CASRSGTGVNQPQHF
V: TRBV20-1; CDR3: CSARDRGGGLTEAFF
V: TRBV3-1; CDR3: CASSQRAGGYTGELFF
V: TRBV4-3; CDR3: CASSQSAAGQANYGYTF
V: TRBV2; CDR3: CASSERETQYF
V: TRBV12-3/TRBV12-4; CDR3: CASSSGQYLNEQFF
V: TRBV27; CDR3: CASQDRPNEKLFF
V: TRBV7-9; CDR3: CASSLLLGLGGELFF
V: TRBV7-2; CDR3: CASSENTAGYYGYTF
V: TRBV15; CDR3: CATSRGPVGLASFGPDTQYF
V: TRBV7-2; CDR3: CASSLVRVRTEAFF
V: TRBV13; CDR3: CASSDHTLTGTSGATLYF
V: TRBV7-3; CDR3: CASSLAREETQYF
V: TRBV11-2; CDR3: CASSLDLGGDEQFF
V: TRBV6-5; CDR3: CASSRELGGMEKLFF
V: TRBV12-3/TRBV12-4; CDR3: CASSLLAGGGGELFF